This is a list of T cell receptor beta chains from one sample in a study of T cell responses to AZD1222 COVID-19 vaccine. Libraries were prepared by immunoSEQ multiplex PCR; TCRdb keeps only in-frame clonotypes and omits some of them. Among more than 95,000 clones listed, around 92% were seen once. The source was peripheral blood, collected on day 0 of AZD1222 vaccination. All receptors derive from an adult in good health. CDR3s include the opening cysteine and the closing phenylalanine or tryptophan. The D gene is left open where the match is weak. The size entry is marked missing in some rows and otherwise reads once, few, many or a size class.

D gene: NA; J gene: TRBJ1-5; clone size: NA; V gene: TRBV19; CDR3 DNA: TGTGCCAGTAAGCCGACAGGCTACAATCAGCCCCAGCATTTT; CDR3 protein: CASKPTGYNQPQHF
D gene: NA; J gene: TRBJ1-2; clone size: NA; V gene: TRBV7-9; CDR3 DNA: TGTGCCAGCCATCGGGGCAGGTCCTTCTATGGCTACACCTTC; CDR3 protein: CASHRGRSFYGYTF
D gene: NA; J gene: TRBJ2-3; clone size: NA; V gene: TRBV20-1; CDR3 DNA: TGCAGTGCTCGGCCCACAGATACGCAGTATTTT; CDR3 protein: CSARPTDTQYF
D gene: NA; J gene: TRBJ2-7; clone size: NA; V gene: TRBV15; CDR3 DNA: TGTGCCACCAGCCCCCGAGGCAGGGCGTTGGGGGAGCAGTACTTC; CDR3 protein: CATSPRGRALGEQYF
D gene: TRBD2; J gene: TRBJ2-6; clone size: NA; V gene: TRBV9; CDR3 DNA: TGTGCCAGCGGCAAAGCGGGGGGCGCTGGGGCCAACGTCCTGACTTTC; CDR3 protein: CASGKAGGAGANVLTF
D gene: TRBD1; J gene: TRBJ2-7; clone size: NA; V gene: TRBV7-8; CDR3 DNA: TGTGCCAGCAGCCAAACTCCAGGGGGCAACTACGAGCAGTACTTC; CDR3 protein: CASSQTPGGNYEQYF
D gene: TRBD1; J gene: TRBJ1-1; clone size: NA; V gene: TRBV11-2; CDR3 DNA: TGTGCCAGCAGCTTAAAGCGACAGGGGAACACTGAAGCTTTCTTT; CDR3 protein: CASSLKRQGNTEAFF
D gene: TRBD1; J gene: TRBJ1-2; clone size: NA; V gene: TRBV6-4; CDR3 DNA: TGTGCCAGCAGTGAAACAGGGGGCTTTGGTGGCTACACCTTC; CDR3 protein: CASSETGGFGGYTF
D gene: NA; J gene: TRBJ2-1; clone size: NA; V gene: TRBV28; CDR3 DNA: TGTGCCAGCAGTTCCCCGAATGAGCAGTTCTTC; CDR3 protein: CASSSPNEQFF
D gene: NA; J gene: TRBJ2-3; clone size: NA; V gene: TRBV7-3; CDR3 DNA: TGTGCCAGCAGCTCTACGCAGGGCTCAGATACGCAGTATTTT; CDR3 protein: CASSSTQGSDTQYF
D gene: NA; J gene: TRBJ2-7; clone size: NA; V gene: TRBV7-9; CDR3 DNA: TGTGCCAGCAGCCCGGCCTTTCAGGGGCTCCACGAGCAGTACTTC; CDR3 protein: CASSPAFQGLHEQYF
D gene: NA; J gene: TRBJ2-7; clone size: NA; V gene: TRBV28; CDR3 DNA: TGTGCCACTCGGGCAGGGTCCACCTACGAGCAGTACTTC; CDR3 protein: CATRAGSTYEQYF
D gene: NA; J gene: TRBJ2-1; clone size: NA; V gene: TRBV28; CDR3 DNA: TGTGCCAGCAGTTTACAGGGGCGGTCGTTTGATGAGCAGTTCTTC; CDR3 protein: CASSLQGRSFDEQFF
D gene: NA; J gene: TRBJ2-3; clone size: NA; V gene: TRBV9; CDR3 DNA: TGTGCCAGCAGCCCAAGGCAGCGGGCAGATACGCAGTATTTT; CDR3 protein: CASSPRQRADTQYF
D gene: NA; J gene: TRBJ1-1; clone size: NA; V gene: TRBV2; CDR3 DNA: TGTGCCAGCAGTGGGGTCGAGGGGCTGAACACTGAAGCTTTCTTT; CDR3 protein: CASSGVEGLNTEAFF
D gene: TRBD1; J gene: TRBJ2-1; clone size: NA; V gene: TRBV10-3; CDR3 DNA: TGTGCCATCTCCGACAGGGGGGCCGAAAATGAGCAGTTCTTC; CDR3 protein: CAISDRGAENEQFF
D gene: TRBD1; J gene: TRBJ1-2; clone size: NA; V gene: TRBV5-4; CDR3 DNA: TGTGCCAGCAGCTTGATAGAAGGGGGCGACTATGGCTACACCTTC; CDR3 protein: CASSLIEGGDYGYTF
D gene: NA; J gene: TRBJ1-6; clone size: NA; V gene: TRBV6-1; CDR3 DNA: TGTGCCAGCAGTGAAGCGAGGGGAAGCTCCTATAATTCACCCCTCCACTTT; CDR3 protein: CASSEARGSSYNSPLHF
D gene: TRBD2; J gene: TRBJ2-5; clone size: NA; V gene: TRBV19; CDR3 DNA: TGTGCCAGTAGCTCGGGGGGGGCCGAGACCCAGTACTTC; CDR3 protein: CASSSGGAETQYF
D gene: NA; J gene: TRBJ2-1; clone size: once; V gene: TRBV7-9; CDR3 DNA: TGTGCCAGCGCTCTGGGGGCCTACAATGAGCAGTTCTTC; CDR3 protein: CASALGAYNEQFF
D gene: NA; J gene: TRBJ2-7; clone size: NA; V gene: TRBV5-1; CDR3 DNA: TGCGCCAGCAGCTTGGCCTGGTCCAGGCCCCAAACCTACGAGCAGTACTTC; CDR3 protein: CASSLAWSRPQTYEQYF
D gene: TRBD1; J gene: TRBJ2-2; clone size: NA; V gene: TRBV11-1; CDR3 DNA: TGTGCCAGCGAGCCGGGACAGGGCAACACCGGGGAGCTGTTTTTT; CDR3 protein: CASEPGQGNTGELFF
D gene: NA; J gene: TRBJ2-1; clone size: NA; V gene: TRBV4-2; CDR3 DNA: TGTGCCAGCAGCCAATTTTCCGATGAGCAGTTCTTC; CDR3 protein: CASSQFSDEQFF
D gene: NA; J gene: TRBJ2-1; clone size: NA; V gene: TRBV5-4; CDR3 DNA: TGTGCCAGCAGCTTCGGGGGTGGAGTTTACAATGAGCAGTTCTTC; CDR3 protein: CASSFGGGVYNEQFF
D gene: TRBD1; J gene: TRBJ1-2; clone size: NA; V gene: TRBV4-2; CDR3 DNA: TGTGCCAGCAGCCAAGGTTATCCCGGGGCAGGGGGCGCGGACACCTTC; CDR3 protein: CASSQGYPGAGGADTF
D gene: TRBD2; J gene: TRBJ2-7; clone size: once; V gene: TRBV28; CDR3 DNA: TGTGCCAGCAGTCCCTGGGGAGGGATTTCCTACGAGCAGTACTTC; CDR3 protein: CASSPWGGISYEQYF
D gene: NA; J gene: TRBJ1-5; clone size: NA; V gene: TRBV20-1; CDR3 DNA: TGCAGTGCTAGTAAACAGGGTATTGGCAATCAGCCCCAGCATTTT; CDR3 protein: CSASKQGIGNQPQHF
D gene: TRBD2; J gene: TRBJ2-2; clone size: few; V gene: TRBV27; CDR3 DNA: TGTGCCAGCAGTTCCACTAGCGGGGGGGGCACCGGGGAGCTGTTTTTT; CDR3 protein: CASSSTSGGGTGELFF
D gene: TRBD2; J gene: TRBJ2-4; clone size: NA; V gene: TRBV20-1; CDR3 DNA: TGCAGTGCTACCGGACTAGACATTCAGTACTTC; CDR3 protein: CSATGLDIQYF
D gene: TRBD1; J gene: TRBJ1-2; clone size: NA; V gene: TRBV29-1; CDR3 DNA: TGCAGCGTTGAGACAGGGCGACTAATCTATGGCTACACCTTC; CDR3 protein: CSVETGRLIYGYTF
D gene: NA; J gene: TRBJ2-7; clone size: NA; V gene: TRBV6-5; CDR3 DNA: TGTGCCAGCAGTTCGGGGGTCCCACACGAGCAGTACTTC; CDR3 protein: CASSSGVPHEQYF
D gene: NA; J gene: TRBJ2-3; clone size: once; V gene: TRBV18; CDR3 DNA: TGTGCCAGCTCCGATTTAGCAGAACTATATACGCAGTATTTT; CDR3 protein: CASSDLAELYTQYF
D gene: NA; J gene: TRBJ1-3; clone size: once; V gene: TRBV3-1/TRBV3-2; CDR3 DNA: TGTGCCAGCAGCCTTTTTGCTGGAAACACCATATATTTT; CDR3 protein: CASSLFAGNTIYF
D gene: NA; J gene: TRBJ1-2; clone size: NA; V gene: TRBV28; CDR3 DNA: TGTGCCAGCAGGATAAAAGACAACCATGGCTACACCTTC; CDR3 protein: CASRIKDNHGYTF
D gene: TRBD2; J gene: TRBJ2-1; clone size: NA; V gene: TRBV28; CDR3 DNA: TGTGCCAGCAGTTCCCCCGGGAGGGGAGGAAGCTACAATGAGCAGTTCTTC; CDR3 protein: CASSSPGRGGSYNEQFF
D gene: NA; J gene: TRBJ2-5; clone size: NA; V gene: TRBV29-1; CDR3 DNA: TGCAGCGTTGGGAGTAGCCTGTCGAGGGAGACCCAGTACTTC; CDR3 protein: CSVGSSLSRETQYF
D gene: TRBD2; J gene: TRBJ2-3; clone size: NA; V gene: TRBV5-4; CDR3 DNA: TGTGCCAGCAGCTCCGGACTAGCGGGGGGGCAGACAGATACGCAGTATTTT; CDR3 protein: CASSSGLAGGQTDTQYF
D gene: NA; J gene: TRBJ1-5; clone size: NA; V gene: TRBV10-2; CDR3 DNA: TGCGCCAGCAGTCCACTCCCCAGGGAAGCGAAGCCCCAGCATTTT; CDR3 protein: CASSPLPREAKPQHF
D gene: NA; J gene: TRBJ1-5; clone size: NA; V gene: TRBV3-1/TRBV3-2; CDR3 DNA: TGTGCCAGCAGCCAAGATGATCGGCCCCAGCATTTT; CDR3 protein: CASSQDDRPQHF
D gene: NA; J gene: TRBJ1-5; clone size: NA; V gene: TRBV7-9; CDR3 DNA: TGTGCCAGCAGCTTAGAACCCGGAAGGCCCCAGCATTTT; CDR3 protein: CASSLEPGRPQHF
D gene: NA; J gene: TRBJ1-1; clone size: NA; V gene: TRBV7-2; CDR3 DNA: TGTGCCAGCAGCTTAATAGGGAGGATCACTGAAGCTTTCTTT; CDR3 protein: CASSLIGRITEAFF
D gene: NA; J gene: TRBJ2-3; clone size: NA; V gene: TRBV30; CDR3 DNA: TGTGCCTGGAGGGCGGGGGCCACAGATACGCAGTATTTT; CDR3 protein: CAWRAGATDTQYF
D gene: NA; J gene: TRBJ2-2; clone size: NA; V gene: TRBV10-3; CDR3 DNA: TGTGCCATCAGTGATCCCCGAAGCGGCACCGGGGAGCTGTTTTTT; CDR3 protein: CAISDPRSGTGELFF
D gene: NA; J gene: TRBJ2-5; clone size: NA; V gene: TRBV9; CDR3 DNA: TGTGCCAGCAGCGTTACAGGAGAGTACCAAGAGACCCAGTACTTC; CDR3 protein: CASSVTGEYQETQYF
D gene: NA; J gene: TRBJ1-2; clone size: NA; V gene: TRBV12-3/TRBV12-4; CDR3 DNA: TGTGCCAGCAGTTTATTGGGGGCCCAGGGCTACACCTTC; CDR3 protein: CASSLLGAQGYTF
D gene: TRBD1; J gene: TRBJ1-3; clone size: NA; V gene: TRBV4-1; CDR3 DNA: TGCGCCAGCAGCCAACCCAACAGGGGGCCTGGAAACACCATATATTTT; CDR3 protein: CASSQPNRGPGNTIYF
D gene: NA; J gene: TRBJ1-5; clone size: NA; V gene: TRBV28; CDR3 DNA: TGTGCCAGCAGTTTGGAGTATCAGCCCCAGCATTTT; CDR3 protein: CASSLEYQPQHF
D gene: NA; J gene: TRBJ2-1; clone size: NA; V gene: TRBV20-1; CDR3 DNA: TGCAGTGCTAGCGTTAATGAGCAGTTCTTC; CDR3 protein: CSASVNEQFF
D gene: TRBD1; J gene: TRBJ2-7; clone size: NA; V gene: TRBV4-2; CDR3 DNA: TGTGCCAGCAGCCAGCGCGGGACAGGGGAAGGCGAGCAGTACTTC; CDR3 protein: CASSQRGTGEGEQYF
D gene: TRBD1; J gene: TRBJ2-7; clone size: NA; V gene: TRBV18; CDR3 DNA: TGTGCCAGCTCACCCAGTCCAGGGGGCCACGAGCAGTACTTC; CDR3 protein: CASSPSPGGHEQYF
D gene: TRBD1; J gene: TRBJ2-7; clone size: NA; V gene: TRBV5-1; CDR3 DNA: TGCGCCAGCAGCCCCGGGACAGGGTTCGGCGAGCAGTACTTC; CDR3 protein: CASSPGTGFGEQYF
D gene: NA; J gene: TRBJ1-4; clone size: NA; V gene: TRBV18; CDR3 DNA: TGTGCCAGTTCCGCAGGTCCAGGCGAAGGTGAAAAACTGTTTTTT; CDR3 protein: CASSAGPGEGEKLFF
D gene: NA; J gene: TRBJ1-3; clone size: NA; V gene: TRBV14; CDR3 DNA: TGTGCCAGCAGCGAGACGCTCGGAAACACCATATATTTT; CDR3 protein: CASSETLGNTIYF
D gene: NA; J gene: TRBJ2-1; clone size: NA; V gene: TRBV7-8; CDR3 DNA: TGTGCCAGCAGCGGCCCAATTGCCTCCAATGAGCAGTTCTTC; CDR3 protein: CASSGPIASNEQFF
D gene: NA; J gene: TRBJ2-5; clone size: NA; V gene: TRBV6-5; CDR3 DNA: TGTGCCAGCAAAGGACGTACGATTGGGACCCAGTACTTC; CDR3 protein: CASKGRTIGTQYF
D gene: NA; J gene: TRBJ1-1; clone size: NA; V gene: TRBV5-5; CDR3 DNA: TGTGCCAGCAGCTTAGGAGGGGACACTGAAGCTTTCTTT; CDR3 protein: CASSLGGDTEAFF
D gene: NA; J gene: TRBJ1-6; clone size: NA; V gene: TRBV6-1; CDR3 DNA: TGTGCCACCCAGGACAGAGCCAATTCACCCCTCCACTTT; CDR3 protein: CATQDRANSPLHF
D gene: NA; J gene: TRBJ2-1; clone size: NA; V gene: TRBV5-1; CDR3 DNA: TGCGCCAGCAGGCCGGGTTCGACCTACAATGAGCAGTTCTTC; CDR3 protein: CASRPGSTYNEQFF
D gene: TRBD2; J gene: TRBJ2-7; clone size: NA; V gene: TRBV6-2/TRBV6-3; CDR3 DNA: TGTGCCAGCAGCCCCCCCACTGTAGCGGGGGACCCGTCCTACGAGCAGTACTTC; CDR3 protein: CASSPPTVAGDPSYEQYF